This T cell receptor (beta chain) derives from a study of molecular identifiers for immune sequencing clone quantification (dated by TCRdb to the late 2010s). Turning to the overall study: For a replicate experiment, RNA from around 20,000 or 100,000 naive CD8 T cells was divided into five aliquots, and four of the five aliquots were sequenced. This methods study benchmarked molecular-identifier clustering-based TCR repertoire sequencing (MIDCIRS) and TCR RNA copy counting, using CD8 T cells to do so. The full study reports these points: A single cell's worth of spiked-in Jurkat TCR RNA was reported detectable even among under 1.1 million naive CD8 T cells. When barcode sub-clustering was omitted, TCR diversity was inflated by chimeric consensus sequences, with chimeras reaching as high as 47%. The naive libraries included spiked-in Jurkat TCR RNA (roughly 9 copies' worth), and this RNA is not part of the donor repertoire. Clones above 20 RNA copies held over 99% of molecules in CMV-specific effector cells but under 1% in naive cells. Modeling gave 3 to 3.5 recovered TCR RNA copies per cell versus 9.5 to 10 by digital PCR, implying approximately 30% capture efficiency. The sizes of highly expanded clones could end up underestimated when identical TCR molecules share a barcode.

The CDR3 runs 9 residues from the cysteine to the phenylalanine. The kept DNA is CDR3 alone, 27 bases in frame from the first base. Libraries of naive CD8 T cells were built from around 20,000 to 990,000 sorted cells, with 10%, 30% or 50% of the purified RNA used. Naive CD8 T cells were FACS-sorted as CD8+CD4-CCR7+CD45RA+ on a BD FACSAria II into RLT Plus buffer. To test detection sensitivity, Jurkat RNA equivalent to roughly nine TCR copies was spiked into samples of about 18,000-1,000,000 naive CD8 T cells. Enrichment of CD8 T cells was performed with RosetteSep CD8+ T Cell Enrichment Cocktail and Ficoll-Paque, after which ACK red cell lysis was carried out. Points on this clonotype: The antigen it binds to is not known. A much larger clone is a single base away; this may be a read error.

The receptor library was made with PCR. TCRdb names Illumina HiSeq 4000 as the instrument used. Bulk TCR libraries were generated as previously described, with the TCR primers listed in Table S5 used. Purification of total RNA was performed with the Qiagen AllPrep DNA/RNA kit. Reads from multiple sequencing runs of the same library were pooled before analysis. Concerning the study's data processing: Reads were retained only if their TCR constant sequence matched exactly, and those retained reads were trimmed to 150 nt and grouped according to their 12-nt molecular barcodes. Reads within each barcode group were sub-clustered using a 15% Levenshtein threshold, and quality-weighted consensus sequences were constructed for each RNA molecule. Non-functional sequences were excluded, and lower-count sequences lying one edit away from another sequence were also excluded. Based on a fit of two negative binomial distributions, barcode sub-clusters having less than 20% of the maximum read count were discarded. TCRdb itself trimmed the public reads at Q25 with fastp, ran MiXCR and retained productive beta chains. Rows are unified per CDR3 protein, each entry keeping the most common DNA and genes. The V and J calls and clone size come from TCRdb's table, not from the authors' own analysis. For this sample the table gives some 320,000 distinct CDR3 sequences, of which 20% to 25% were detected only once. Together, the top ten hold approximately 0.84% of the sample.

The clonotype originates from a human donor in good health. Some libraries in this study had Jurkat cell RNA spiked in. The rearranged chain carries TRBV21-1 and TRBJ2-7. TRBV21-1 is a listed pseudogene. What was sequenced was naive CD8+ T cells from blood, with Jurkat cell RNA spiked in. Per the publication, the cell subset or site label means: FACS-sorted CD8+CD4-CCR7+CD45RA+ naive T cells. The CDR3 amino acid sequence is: CASPHSEHF. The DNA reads TGTGCCAGCCCCCACTCGGAGCACTTC.